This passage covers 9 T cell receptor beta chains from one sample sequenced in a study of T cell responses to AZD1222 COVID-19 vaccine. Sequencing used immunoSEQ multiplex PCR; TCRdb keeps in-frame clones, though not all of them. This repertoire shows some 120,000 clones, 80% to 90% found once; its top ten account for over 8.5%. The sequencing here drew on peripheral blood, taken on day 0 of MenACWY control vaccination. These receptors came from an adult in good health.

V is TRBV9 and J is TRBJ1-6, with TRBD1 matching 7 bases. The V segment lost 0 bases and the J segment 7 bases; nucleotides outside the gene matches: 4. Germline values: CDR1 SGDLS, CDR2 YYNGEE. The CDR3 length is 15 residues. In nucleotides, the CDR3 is TGTGCCAGCAGCGTAGCGGGGACAGCAAATTCACCCCTCCACTTT. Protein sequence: CASSVAGTANSPLHF.

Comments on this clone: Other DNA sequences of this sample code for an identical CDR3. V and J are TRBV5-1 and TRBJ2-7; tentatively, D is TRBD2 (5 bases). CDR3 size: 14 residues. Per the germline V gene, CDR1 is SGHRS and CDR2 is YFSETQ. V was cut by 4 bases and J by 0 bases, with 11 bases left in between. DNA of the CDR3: TGCGCCAGCAGCCCCGGACTGGACTCCTACGAGCAGTACTTC. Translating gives CASSPGLDSYEQYF.

The CDR3 region has the DNA TGTGCCAGCAGCGCGGGGGTCGTGAACGAGCAGTACTTC. It specifies CASSAGVVNEQYF. V and J are TRBV5-6 and TRBJ2-7; 7 nucleotides align to TRBD2. The CDR3 spans 13 residues. Trimming took 4 bases from V and 5 from J; bases not matched to a gene: 6. The germline V gene encodes CDR1 SGHDT and CDR2 YYEEEE.

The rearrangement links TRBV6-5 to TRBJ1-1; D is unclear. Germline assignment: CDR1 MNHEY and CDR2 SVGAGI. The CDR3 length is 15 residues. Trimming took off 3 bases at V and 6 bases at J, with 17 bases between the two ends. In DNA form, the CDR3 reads TGTGCCAGCAGTTATCTAAGGACCGAGCTCGCTGAAGCTTTCTTT. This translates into CASSYLRTELAEAFF.

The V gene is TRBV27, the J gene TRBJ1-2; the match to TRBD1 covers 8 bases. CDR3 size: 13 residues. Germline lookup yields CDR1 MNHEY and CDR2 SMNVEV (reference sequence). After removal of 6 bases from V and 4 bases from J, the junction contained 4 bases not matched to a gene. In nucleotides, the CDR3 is TGTGCCAGCAGGAGGGGACAGGCCTATGGCTACACCTTC. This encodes CASRRGQAYGYTF.

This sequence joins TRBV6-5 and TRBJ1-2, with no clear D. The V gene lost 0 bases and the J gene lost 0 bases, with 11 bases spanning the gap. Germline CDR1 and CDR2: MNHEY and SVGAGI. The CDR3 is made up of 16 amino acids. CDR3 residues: CASSYSMARANYGYTF. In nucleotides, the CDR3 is TGTGCCAGCAGTTACTCGATGGCCAGAGCTAACTATGGCTACACCTTC.

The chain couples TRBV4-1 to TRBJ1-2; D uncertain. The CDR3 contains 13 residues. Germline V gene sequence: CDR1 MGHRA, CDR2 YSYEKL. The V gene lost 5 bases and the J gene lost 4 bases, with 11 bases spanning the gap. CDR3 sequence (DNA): TGCGCCAGCAGCGAGTTACTGAGCTATGGCTACACCTTC. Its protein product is CASSELLSYGYTF.

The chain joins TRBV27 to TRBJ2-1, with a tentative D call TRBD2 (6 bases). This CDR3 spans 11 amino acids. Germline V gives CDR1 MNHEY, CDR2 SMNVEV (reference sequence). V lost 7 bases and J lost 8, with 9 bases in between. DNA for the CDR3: TGTGCCAGCAATAGCGGTTATGAGCAGTTCTTC. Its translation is CASNSGYEQFF.

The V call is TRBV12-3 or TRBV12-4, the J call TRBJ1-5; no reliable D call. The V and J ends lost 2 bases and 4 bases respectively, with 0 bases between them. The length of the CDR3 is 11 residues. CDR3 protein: CASSLNQPQHF. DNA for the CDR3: TGTGCCAGCAGTTTAAATCAGCCCCAGCATTTT.